This TCR beta chain was recorded in a study of blood T cell repertoires in COVID-19. As for the study in general: From T cells, B-cell-depleted T cells, or PBMCs came the material, which was cDNA or gDNA.

Per the authors' pipeline: Reference gene primer amplification in the assay estimated nucleated cell counts. Sequencing used immunoSEQ multiplex PCR; TCRdb keeps in-frame clones, though not all of them. The V and J calls and clone size come from that table; D and trimming were worked out from the DNA. The repertoire holds some 110,000 clones, with 80% to 95% as singletons. This clone turned up a few times. Germline CDR1 SQVTM, CDR2 ANQGSEA. The CDR3 covers 14 residues. With V trimmed by 6 bases and J by 1 base, 1 base remained unmatched. The genes are TRBV29-1 and TRBJ2-2; 11 bases are a match to TRBD2. The clonotype was recovered from a man aged 45 to 65 with COVID-19, enrolled during active disease. Specimen: peripheral blood. The CDR3 protein is CSVGTSGNTGELFF. CDR3 coding DNA: TGCAGCGTCGGGACTAGCGGGAACACCGGGGAGCTGTTTTTT.